Below are 23 T cell receptor beta chains sequenced from a single sample in a study of blood T cell repertoires in COVID-19. Measured with immunoSEQ multiplex PCR; TCRdb has only the in-frame clones, and not every one. The top ten clones hold roughly 9.6% of a sample with approximately 77,000 clones, approximately 85% of them seen once. Specimen: peripheral blood. The receptor source for this set is a man between 50 and 59 years old with COVID-19, enrolled during active disease.

V usage is TRBV19 and J usage is TRBJ2-7; 10 bases match TRBD1. Germline V CDR1 and CDR2: LNHDA, SQIVND (reference sequence). The length of the CDR3 is 14 residues. The V segment lost 7 bases and the J segment 4 bases; nucleotides outside the gene matches: 7. The CDR3 loop is CASKTGTGAYEQYF. The CDR3 DNA follows: TGTGCCAGTAAGACCGGGACAGGGGCGTACGAGCAGTACTTC.

The chain has TRBV6-6 and TRBJ1-5; TRBD1 agrees at 9 bases. CDR1 is MNHNY and CDR2 is SVGAGI in the germline V gene (reference sequence). J gave up 7 bases and V 6 bases, and 7 bases lay outside the gene matches. The CDR3 runs 14 residues. The CDR3 loop is CASRGTGTGQPQHF. The CDR3 bases are TGTGCCAGCAGGGGGACAGGGACGGGCCAGCCCCAGCATTTT.

This chain links TRBV18 with TRBJ1-3; D gene ambiguous. The V gene lost 2 bases and the J gene lost 4 bases, with 6 bases spanning the gap. Germline CDR1 and CDR2: KGHSH and LQKENI. The length of the CDR3 is 13 residues. In nucleotides, the CDR3 is TGTGCCAGCTCACCAAATACAGGAAACACCATATATTTT. Its protein is CASSPNTGNTIYF.

This clone was found once. J is TRBJ1-5 and V is TRBV28, with 7 bases matching TRBD1. Germline V lookup: CDR1 MDHEN, CDR2 SYDVKM. CDR3 length: 14 residues. J gave up 8 bases and V 8 bases, and 12 bases lay outside the gene matches. The CDR3 DNA sequence: TGTGCCAGCCAACCGACAGGGTCCGGCAAGCCCCAGCATTTT. This gives the protein CASQPTGSGKPQHF. The entire variable domain, with the rest obtained from reference TRBV28 and TRBJ1-5, is as follows: DVKVTQSSRYLVKRTGEKVFLECVQDMDHENMFWYRQDPGLGLRLIYFSYDVKMKEKGDIPEGYSVSREKKERFSLILESASTNQTSMYLCASQPTGSGKPQHFGDGTRLSIL.

The V gene is TRBV4-1, the J gene TRBJ2-2, with D possibly TRBD2 on 5 matching bases. This CDR3 is built from 15 residues. Germline-derived CDR1 and CDR2 are MGHRA and YSYEKL. Between the trimmed V and J ends, which lost 6 bases and 4 bases, there was a span of 15 bases. The CDR3 DNA reads as TGCGCCAGCAGGCTAGCCCCCTCGAGCACCGGGGAGCTGTTTTTT. The encoded protein is CASRLAPSSTGELFF.

V usage is TRBV11-2 and J usage is TRBJ2-7; TRBD1 matches 8 bases. The trim removed 3 bases at V and 4 bases at J, leaving 8 bases unmatched. The CDR3 consists of 15 residues. Per the germline V gene, CDR1 is SGHAT and CDR2 is FQNNGV. This chain's CDR3 is CASSFGDRGGYEQYF. CDR3 nucleotide sequence: TGTGCCAGCAGCTTCGGTGACAGGGGAGGATACGAGCAGTACTTC. The whole variable domain, filled in from reference TRBV11-2 and TRBJ2-7, reads EAGVAQSPRYKIIEKRQSVAFWCNPISGHATLYWYQQILGQGPKLLIQFQNNGVVDDSQLPKDRFSAERLKGVDSTLKIQPAKLEDSAVYLCASSFGDRGGYEQYFGPGTRLTVT.

The rearrangement links TRBV28 to TRBJ1-2; 8 nucleotides align to TRBD1. The germline gives CDR1 MDHEN, CDR2 SYDVKM. Trimming cost V 1 base and J 8 bases; bases outside gene matches: 12. The CDR3 length is 16 residues. CDR3 region: CASSLSPGQGTRGYTF. For the CDR3, the DNA is TGTGCCAGCAGTTTATCTCCCGGACAGGGAACGCGGGGCTACACCTTC.

The chain couples TRBV30 to TRBJ2-2; 8 bases are shared with TRBD2. Per the germline V gene, CDR1 is GTSNPN and CDR2 is SVGIG (reference sequence). V shed 2 bases, J shed 1 base, and the junction held 6 bases outside the gene matches. This CDR3 region has 16 residues. CDR3 sequence (DNA): TGTGCCTGGAGTTCTTTAGCGGGAAGGAACACCGGGGAGCTGTTTTTT. This sequence encodes CAWSSLAGRNTGELFF.

The sample holds one count of this clone. The CDR3 is CASSPGTGVEKLFF. The DNA of the CDR3 is TGTGCCAGCAGCCCTGGGACAGGGGTTGAAAAACTGTTTTTT. The chain employs TRBV3-1 (or the pseudogene TRBV3-2) and TRBJ1-4; 10 bases agree with TRBD1. With 4 bases clipped from V and 7 bases from J, the junction kept 3 bases outside the gene matches. CDR3 size: 14 residues. Germline CDR1 is LGHDT and CDR2 is YNNKEL (reference sequence).

The chain carries TRBV10-3 and TRBJ1-6; 9 nucleotides align to TRBD1. Looked up from germline, CDR1 is ENHRY and CDR2 is SYGVKD. There are 16 residues in the CDR3. Trimming removed 4 bases from V and 10 bases from J; junction bases left unmatched: 11. In DNA, the CDR3 is TGTGCCATCAGTGCAAGACAGGGGGACCCTCGGTCACCCCTCCACTTT. Protein product: CAISARQGDPRSPLHF.

V usage is TRBV3-1 (or the pseudogene TRBV3-2) and J usage is TRBJ2-1; D gene unclear. Germline V gives CDR1 LGHDT, CDR2 YNNKEL (reference sequence). Trimming stripped 2 bases from V and 2 bases from J, with 7 bases between. The CDR3 is made up of 14 amino acids. The CDR3 region is CASSQKGAYNEQFF. For the CDR3, the DNA is TGTGCCAGCAGCCAAAAAGGAGCCTACAATGAGCAGTTCTTC.

The chain carries TRBV5-6 and TRBJ2-1; 10 positions agree with TRBD2. CDR3 length equals 19 residues. From germline, CDR1 is SGHDT and CDR2 YYEEEE. After removal of 2 bases from V and 0 bases from J, the junction contained 11 bases not matched to a gene. The CDR3 protein is CASSFALGPSGSSYNEQFF. CDR3 DNA: TGTGCCAGCAGCTTCGCCCTCGGCCCTAGCGGGAGCTCCTACAATGAGCAGTTCTTC.

This clone was observed a handful of times. The chain employs TRBV4-2 and TRBJ1-5; no clear D. With 1 base removed from V and 9 bases from J, the gap between germline ends came to 7 bases. Per the germline V gene, CDR1 is LGHNA and CDR2 is YNFKEQ. CDR3 length equals 12 residues. The CDR3 spells CASSQASGPQHF. Here the CDR3 DNA reads TGTGCCAGCAGCCAAGCCTCGGGGCCCCAGCATTTT.

Points on this clone: The same CDR3 can be traced to other DNA sequences in this sample. This CDR3 reads CSASQGSNQPQHF. The CDR3 DNA reads as TGCAGTGCCAGTCAGGGCTCAAATCAGCCCCAGCATTTT. The chain uses TRBV20-1 and TRBJ1-5, with D maybe TRBD1 (5 bases). CDR3 length: 13 amino acids. V lost 6 bases and J 4 bases, leaving 13 bases between the germline ends. Germline CDR1 is DFQATT and CDR2 is SNEGSKA (reference sequence).

V gene TRBV9 combines with J gene TRBJ2-3, with D possibly matching TRBD1 (5 bases). The CDR3 runs 15 residues. The V and J ends lost 2 bases and 1 base respectively, with 11 bases between them. Germline V CDR1 and CDR2: SGDLS, YYNGEE. Here the CDR3 reads CASSVVMGRTDTQYF. CDR3 bases: TGTGCCAGCAGCGTCGTGATGGGGCGCACAGATACGCAGTATTTT. Full variable domain (outside the CDR3, taken from reference TRBV9 and TRBJ2-3): DSGVTQTPKHLITATGQRVTLRCSPRSGDLSVYWYQQSLDQGLQFLIQYYNGEERAKGNILERFSAQQFPDLHSELNLSSLELGDSALYFCASSVVMGRTDTQYFGPGTRLTVL.

This chain connects TRBV15 to TRBJ2-2, with 10 bases identical to TRBD1. This CDR3 is built from 15 residues. Trimming removed 5 bases from V and 7 bases from J; junction bases left unmatched: 7. Germline CDR1 and CDR2: LNHNV and YYDKDF (reference sequence). The CDR3 nucleotides read TGTGCCACCAGCGCCAGACAGGGGGCGCACGGGGAGCTGTTTTTT. It codes for CATSARQGAHGELFF.

This clone appeared once. The chain couples TRBV19 to TRBJ2-1; 8 bases map to TRBD2. V was pared by 6 bases and J by 2 bases, with 9 bases of the junction left unmatched. Germline lookup yields CDR1 LNHDA and CDR2 SQIVND (reference sequence). CDR3 length: 16 residues. The CDR3 nucleotides read TGTGCCAGTAGCATCACTACTAGCGGACCCTACAATGAGCAGTTCTTC. Translated: CASSITTSGPYNEQFF.

The chain has TRBV30 and TRBJ1-2; tentative D call: TRBD1 (5 bases). Germline CDR1 is GTSNPN and CDR2 is SVGIG (reference sequence). V dropped 4 bases and J dropped 5 bases, with 11 bases sitting between them. The CDR3 has 12 amino acids. The CDR3 sequence is CAWKAGKYGYTF. Here the CDR3 DNA reads TGTGCCTGGAAAGCAGGGAAGTATGGCTACACCTTC.

The chain is built from TRBV11-2 and TRBJ2-2, with 7 positions matching TRBD2. This CDR3 comprises 15 residues. Germline CDR1 reads SGHAT; CDR2 reads FQNNGV. After removal of 3 bases from V and 1 base from J, the junction contained 2 bases not matched to a gene. The CDR3 protein is CASSLSGGNTGELFF. The CDR3 coding sequence is TGTGCCAGCAGCTTGTCGGGAGGGAACACCGGGGAGCTGTTTTTT.

This clone has a handful of counts. The J gene is TRBJ1-5, the V gene TRBV6-6, with 7 bases fitting TRBD1. V was clipped by 6 bases and J by 4 bases; unmatched bases: 3. CDR3 size: 13 residues. Per the germline V gene, CDR1 is MNHNY and CDR2 is SVGAGI (reference sequence). DNA for the CDR3: TGTGCCAGCAGGACGGGACAGAATCAGCCCCAGCATTTT. It is translated as CASRTGQNQPQHF.

A word on this clone: In the same sample, other DNA sequences code for this CDR3. The CDR3 reads CASSQRTGLNTEAFF. The CDR3 DNA is TGTGCCAGCAGCCAACGGACAGGGCTGAACACTGAAGCTTTCTTT. The chain combines TRBV14 with TRBJ1-1; TRBD1 matches 8 bases. Trimming at V came to 2 bases and at J to 0 bases, leaving 2 bases not matched to a gene. This CDR3 has 15 amino acids. Germline V gene lookup returns CDR1 SGHDN and CDR2 FVKESK.

The CDR3 DNA reads as TGTGCCAGCAGCTTAGCTCCAGGGAATCAGCCCCAGCATTTT. Translating gives CASSLAPGNQPQHF. The chain uses TRBV7-2 and TRBJ1-5; the D gene is possibly TRBD1 (5 bases). V lost 0 bases to trimming and J lost 4 bases, with 7 bases between them. The CDR3 is 14 residues long. Looked up from germline, CDR1 is SGHTA and CDR2 is FQGNSA. Full variable domain (outside the CDR3, taken from reference TRBV7-2 and TRBJ1-5): GAGVSQSPSNKVTEKGKDVELRCDPISGHTALYWYRQSLGQGLEFLIYFQGNSAPDKSGLPSDRFSAERTGGSVSTLTIQRTQQEDSAVYLCASSLAPGNQPQHFGDGTRLSIL.

The gene calls are TRBV4-3 and TRBJ1-6; D perhaps matches TRBD1 (6 bases). Germline CDR1 and CDR2: LGHNA and YSLEER. V lost 3 bases and J 3 bases, leaving 15 bases between the germline ends. The CDR3 has 17 amino acids. This CDR3 reads CASSQAWGGVYNSPLHF. CDR3 DNA sequence: TGCGCCAGCAGCCAGGCCTGGGGGGGCGTCTATAATTCACCCCTCCACTTT.